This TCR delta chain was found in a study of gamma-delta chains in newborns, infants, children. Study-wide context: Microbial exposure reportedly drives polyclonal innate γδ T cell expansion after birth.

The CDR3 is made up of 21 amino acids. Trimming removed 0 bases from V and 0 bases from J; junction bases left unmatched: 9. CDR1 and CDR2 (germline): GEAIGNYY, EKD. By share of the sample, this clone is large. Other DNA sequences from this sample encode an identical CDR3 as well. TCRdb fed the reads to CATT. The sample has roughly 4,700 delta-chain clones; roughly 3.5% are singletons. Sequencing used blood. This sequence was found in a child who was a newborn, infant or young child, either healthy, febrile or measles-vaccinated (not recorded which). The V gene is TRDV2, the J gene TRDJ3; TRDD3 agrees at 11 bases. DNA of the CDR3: TGTGCCTGTGACACCGTACTCTGGGGGATACCCAGCTCCTGGGACACCCGACAGATGTTTTTC. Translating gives CACDTVLWGIPSSWDTRQMFF.